These 14 T cell receptor beta chains share one sample of origin, sequenced in a study of cytomegalovirus exposure and HLA in healthy donors. Profiling relied on immunoSEQ multiplex PCR, and the TCRdb table lists in-frame clones only, not all of them. The table shows over 85,000 clones, with roughly 90% occurring only once. Input material: PBMCs. The source is a woman aged 18-30 years in good health and CMV-seronegative.

This clone was recorded a few times. The rearrangement uses TRBV29-1 and TRBJ1-2, with D unclear. With 7 bases removed from V and 2 bases from J, the gap between germline ends came to 14 bases. This CDR3 spans 13 amino acids. Germline V lookup: CDR1 SQVTM, CDR2 ANQGSEA. CDR3 in DNA: TGCAGCGGTATCCCCCCCGAGAACTATGGCTACACCTTC. Translated, it gives CSGIPPENYGYTF.

The chain combines TRBV7-2 with TRBJ2-5; no clear D gene. V was pared by 0 bases and J by 3 bases, with 5 bases between. The CDR3 runs to 13 residues. Looked up from germline, CDR1 is SGHTA and CDR2 is FQGNSA. The CDR3 here is CASSLALEETQYF. The CDR3 coding sequence is TGTGCCAGCAGCTTAGCGCTAGAAGAGACCCAGTACTTC.

The chain carries TRBV5-4 and TRBJ2-7, with D possibly matching TRBD2 (6 bases). This CDR3 spans 14 amino acids. Germline CDR1 and CDR2: SGHNT and YYREEE (reference sequence). V shed 2 bases and J shed 5 bases, with 14 bases lying between them. CDR3 region: CASSFGGRSHEQYF. CDR3 coding DNA: TGTGCCAGCAGCTTTGGAGGGCGATCCCACGAGCAGTACTTC.

This clone showed up just once. J is TRBJ2-1 and V is TRBV6-4, with D unresolved. In germline, CDR1 is MRHNA, CDR2 SNTAGT. The CDR3 contains 13 residues. V shed 0 bases and J shed 9 bases, with 9 bases lying between them. In DNA form, the CDR3 reads TGTGCCAGCAGTGACTCAACCCCGGGTGAGCAGTTCTTC. Its translation is CASSDSTPGEQFF.

V and J are TRBV10-3 and TRBJ2-6, with TRBD1 matching over 7 bases. With V trimmed by 7 bases and J by 0 bases, 6 bases remained unmatched. CDR1 and CDR2 from the germline V gene are ENHRY and SYGVKD. This CDR3 is built from 16 residues. CDR3 in amino acids: CAIKGGPNSGANVLTF. The CDR3 nucleotides are TGTGCCATCAAAGGGGGCCCAAACTCTGGGGCCAACGTCCTGACTTTC.

The chain combines TRBV7-8 with TRBJ1-2, with 9 bases aligning to TRBD1. Germline values: CDR1 SGHVS, CDR2 FQNEAQ. The CDR3 has 15 residues. Losses at the gene ends were 4 bases for V and 4 bases for J; bases not matched to a gene: 7. CDR3 sequence reads: CASSSTGGSLYGYTF. DNA of the CDR3: TGTGCCAGCAGCTCGACAGGGGGGTCTCTCTATGGCTACACCTTC.

The CDR3 DNA reads as TGCGCCAGCAGCCATGACAGTCACTCTGGGGCCAACGTCCTGACTTTC. This encodes CASSHDSHSGANVLTF. The chain links TRBV4-3 to TRBJ2-6, with a weak D call TRBD1 (5 bases). The CDR3 is 16 residues long. Germline values: CDR1 LGHNA, CDR2 YSLEER. Trimming pared 3 bases from V and 0 bases from J, leaving 9 bases between.

CDR3 DNA sequence: TGTGCCAGTAGTATCCGGGACAATCAGCCCCAGCATTTT. This codes for CASSIRDNQPQHF. This chain joins TRBV19 and TRBJ1-5; D gene uncertain. CDR1 and CDR2 (germline): LNHDA, SQIVND (reference sequence). Trimming took 3 bases from V and 3 from J, leaving 6 bases between them. This CDR3 is 13 amino acids long.

The CDR3 DNA sequence: TGTGCCAGCAGCCCGCCAGGGGATGAGCAGTTCTTC. Amino acids: CASSPPGDEQFF. V usage is TRBV7-3 and J usage is TRBJ2-1, with D possibly TRBD1 on 6 matching bases. The germline V gene encodes CDR1 SGHTA and CDR2 FQGTGA. The CDR3 is 12 amino acids. Trimming cost V 5 bases and J 8 bases, with 10 bases left between them.

The CDR3 region has the DNA TGTGCCAGCAGCACTGGGGACAGGAGCTACGAGCAGTACTTC. As protein: CASSTGDRSYEQYF. This sequence joins TRBV28 and TRBJ2-7; 8 bases align to TRBD1. CDR3 length equals 14 residues. Germline trimming cut 6 bases from V and 3 bases from J; bases unmatched to any gene: 7. Germline V lookup: CDR1 MDHEN, CDR2 SYDVKM.

The chain's CDR3 is CSYPRAGGQADTQYF. The CDR3 DNA is TGCAGCTATCCCAGAGCGGGAGGGCAGGCAGATACGCAGTATTTT. The V and J genes are TRBV29-1 and TRBJ2-3, with 10 bases matching TRBD2. V shed 8 bases, J shed 4 bases, and the junction held 12 bases outside the gene matches. Per germline, CDR1 SQVTM and CDR2 ANQGSEA. This CDR3 is built from 15 residues.

The chain links TRBV27 to TRBJ1-5, with D perhaps TRBD1 (5 bases). V was clipped by 5 bases and J by 5 bases, with 10 bases between them. From germline, CDR1 is MNHEY and CDR2 SMNVEV (reference sequence). The CDR3 is made up of 13 amino acids. Here the CDR3 reads CASSKTAHQPQHF. The DNA of the CDR3 is TGTGCCAGCAGTAAGACAGCTCATCAGCCCCAGCATTTT.

V and J are TRBV4-1 and TRBJ2-7; possible D gene TRBD1, 5 bases. Trimming pared 2 bases from V and 0 bases from J, leaving 11 bases between. The CDR3 has 15 amino acids. Germline V lookup: CDR1 MGHRA, CDR2 YSYEKL. The CDR3 DNA sequence: TGCGCCAGCAGCCAAAAGGACACTATCTCCTACGAGCAGTACTTC. This translates into CASSQKDTISYEQYF.

The rearrangement joins TRBV9 to TRBJ2-7; D uncertain. V gave up 0 bases and J gave up 3 bases, with 13 bases separating them. Germline assignment: CDR1 SGDLS and CDR2 YYNGEE. The CDR3 extends over 15 amino acids. The CDR3 sequence is CASSVAWSEDYEQYF. In DNA form, the CDR3 reads TGTGCCAGCAGCGTAGCGTGGAGCGAAGACTACGAGCAGTACTTC.